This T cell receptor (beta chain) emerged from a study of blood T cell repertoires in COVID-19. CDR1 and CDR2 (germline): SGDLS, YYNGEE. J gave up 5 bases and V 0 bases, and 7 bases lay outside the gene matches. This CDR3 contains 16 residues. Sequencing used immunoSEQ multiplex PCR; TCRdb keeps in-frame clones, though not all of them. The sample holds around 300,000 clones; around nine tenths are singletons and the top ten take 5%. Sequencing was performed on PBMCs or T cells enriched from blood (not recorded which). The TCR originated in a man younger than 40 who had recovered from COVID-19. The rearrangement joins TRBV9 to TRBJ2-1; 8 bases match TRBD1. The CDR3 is CASSVDAGTGDNEQFF. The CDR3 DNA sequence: TGTGCCAGCAGCGTAGACGCCGGGACAGGCGACAATGAGCAGTTCTTC.